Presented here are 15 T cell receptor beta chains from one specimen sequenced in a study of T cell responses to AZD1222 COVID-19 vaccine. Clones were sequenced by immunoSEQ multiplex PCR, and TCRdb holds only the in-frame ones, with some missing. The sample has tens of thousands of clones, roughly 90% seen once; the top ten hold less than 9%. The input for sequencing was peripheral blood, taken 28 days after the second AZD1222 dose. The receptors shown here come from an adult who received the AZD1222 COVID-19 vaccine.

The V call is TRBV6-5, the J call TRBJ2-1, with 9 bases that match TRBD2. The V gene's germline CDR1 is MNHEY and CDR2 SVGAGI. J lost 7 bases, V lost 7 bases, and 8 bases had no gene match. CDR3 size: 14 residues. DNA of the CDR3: TGTGCCAGCACACCGGGACTAGCTTATAATGAGCAGTTCTTC. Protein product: CASTPGLAYNEQFF.

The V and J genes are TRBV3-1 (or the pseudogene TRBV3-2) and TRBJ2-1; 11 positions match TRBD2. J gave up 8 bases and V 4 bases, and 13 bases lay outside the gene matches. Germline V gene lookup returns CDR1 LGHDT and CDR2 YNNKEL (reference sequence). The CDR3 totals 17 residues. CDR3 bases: TGTGCCAGCAGCCGCCTATTTACTAGCGGGAGCCTATATGAGCAGTTCTTC. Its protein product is CASSRLFTSGSLYEQFF.

CDR3 protein: CASSHMTGSGANVLTF. The CDR3 DNA reads TGCGCCAGCAGCCACATGACAGGGTCCGGGGCCAACGTCCTGACTTTC. V gene TRBV4-3 combines with J gene TRBJ2-6, with 7 bases aligning to TRBD1. The CDR3 has 16 residues. The germline V gene has CDR1 LGHNA and CDR2 YSLEER. The V and J ends lost 3 bases and 4 bases, in that order; junction bases with no gene match: 6.

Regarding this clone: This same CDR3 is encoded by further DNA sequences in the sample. Written as DNA, the CDR3 is TGTGCCAGCAGGGCCCTAGCGGGAGGGACCTACGAGCAGTACTTC. Translation gives CASRALAGGTYEQYF. The V and J genes are TRBV28 and TRBJ2-7; 12 bases line up with TRBD2. The CDR3 consists of 15 residues. V lost 6 bases and J lost 2; bases outside the gene matches: 5. Germline V gives CDR1 MDHEN, CDR2 SYDVKM.

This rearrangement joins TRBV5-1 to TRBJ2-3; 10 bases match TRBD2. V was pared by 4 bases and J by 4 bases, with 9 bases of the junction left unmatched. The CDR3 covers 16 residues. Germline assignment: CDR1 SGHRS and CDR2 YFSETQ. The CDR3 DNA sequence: TGCGCCAGCAGCCTAGCGGGAGTAGAGACCGCAGATACGCAGTATTTT. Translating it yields CASSLAGVETADTQYF.

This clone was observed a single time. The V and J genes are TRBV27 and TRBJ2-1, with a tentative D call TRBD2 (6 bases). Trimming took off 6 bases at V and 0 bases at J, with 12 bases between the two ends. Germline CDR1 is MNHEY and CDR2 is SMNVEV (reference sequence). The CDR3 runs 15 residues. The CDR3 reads CASRNSGPSYNEQFF. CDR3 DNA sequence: TGTGCCAGCAGGAATAGCGGCCCCTCCTACAATGAGCAGTTCTTC.

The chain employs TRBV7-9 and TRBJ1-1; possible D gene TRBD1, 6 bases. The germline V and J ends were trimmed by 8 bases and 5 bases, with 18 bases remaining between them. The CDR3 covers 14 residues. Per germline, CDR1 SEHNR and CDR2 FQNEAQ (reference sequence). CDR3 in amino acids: CASSRWQGTTEAFF. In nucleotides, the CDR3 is TGTGCCAGCTCCCGGTGGCAGGGGACAACTGAAGCTTTCTTT. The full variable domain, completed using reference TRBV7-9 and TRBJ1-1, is DTGVSQNPRHKITKRGQNVTFRCDPISEHNRLYWYRQTLGQGPEFLTYFQNEAQLEKSRLLSDRFSAERPKGSFSTLEIQRTEQGDSAMYLCASSRWQGTTEAFFGQGTRLTVV.

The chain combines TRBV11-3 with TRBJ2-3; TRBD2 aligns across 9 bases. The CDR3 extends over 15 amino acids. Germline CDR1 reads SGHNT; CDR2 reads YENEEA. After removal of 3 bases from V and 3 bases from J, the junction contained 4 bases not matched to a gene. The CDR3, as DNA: TGTGCCAGCAGCTTTAGCGGGAGTAGGACAGATACGCAGTATTTT. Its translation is CASSFSGSRTDTQYF.

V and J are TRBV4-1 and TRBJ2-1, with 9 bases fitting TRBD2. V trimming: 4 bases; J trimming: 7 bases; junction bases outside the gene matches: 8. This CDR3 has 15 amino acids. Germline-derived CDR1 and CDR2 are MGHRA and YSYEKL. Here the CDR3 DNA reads TGCGCCAGCAGCCTCCAGCGGGAGGTCCCGAATGAGCAGTTCTTC. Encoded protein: CASSLQREVPNEQFF.

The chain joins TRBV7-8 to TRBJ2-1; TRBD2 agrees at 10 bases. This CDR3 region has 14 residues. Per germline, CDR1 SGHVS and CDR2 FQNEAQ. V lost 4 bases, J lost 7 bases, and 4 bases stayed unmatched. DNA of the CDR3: TGTGCCAGCAGCTCGCTAGCGGGAGTTAATGAGCAGTTCTTC. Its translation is CASSSLAGVNEQFF.

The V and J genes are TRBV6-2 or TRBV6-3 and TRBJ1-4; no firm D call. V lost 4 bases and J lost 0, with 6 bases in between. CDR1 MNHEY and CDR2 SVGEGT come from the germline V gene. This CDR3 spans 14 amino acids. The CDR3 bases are TGTGCCAGCAGTTGGATTGCAACTAATGAAAAACTGTTTTTT. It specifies CASSWIATNEKLFF.

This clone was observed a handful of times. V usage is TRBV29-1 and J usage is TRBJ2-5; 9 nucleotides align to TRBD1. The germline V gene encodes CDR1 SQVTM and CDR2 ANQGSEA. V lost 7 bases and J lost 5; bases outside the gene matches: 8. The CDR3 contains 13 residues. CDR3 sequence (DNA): TGCAGCGCTTATAAGACAGGGGGGGAGACCCAGTACTTC. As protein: CSAYKTGGETQYF.

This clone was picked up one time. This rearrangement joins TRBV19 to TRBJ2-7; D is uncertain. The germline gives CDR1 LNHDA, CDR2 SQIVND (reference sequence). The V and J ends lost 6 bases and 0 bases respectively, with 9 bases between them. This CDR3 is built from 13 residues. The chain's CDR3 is CASRPTPSYEQYF. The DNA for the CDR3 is TGTGCCAGTAGACCCACCCCCTCCTACGAGCAGTACTTC.

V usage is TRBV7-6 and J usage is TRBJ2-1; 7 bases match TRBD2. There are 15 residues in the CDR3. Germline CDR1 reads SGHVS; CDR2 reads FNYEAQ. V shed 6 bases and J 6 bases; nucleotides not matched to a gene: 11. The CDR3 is CASSSSGTPRNEQFF. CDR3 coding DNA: TGTGCCAGCAGTTCAAGCGGGACCCCCCGCAATGAGCAGTTCTTC.

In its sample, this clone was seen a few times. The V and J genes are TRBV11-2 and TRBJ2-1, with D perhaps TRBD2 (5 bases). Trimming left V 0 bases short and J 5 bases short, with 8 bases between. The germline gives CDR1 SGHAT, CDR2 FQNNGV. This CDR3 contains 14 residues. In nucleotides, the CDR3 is TGTGCCAGCAGCTTAGATTGGGGAGACAATGAGCAGTTCTTC. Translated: CASSLDWGDNEQFF. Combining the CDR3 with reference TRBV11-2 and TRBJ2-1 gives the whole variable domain EAGVAQSPRYKIIEKRQSVAFWCNPISGHATLYWYQQILGQGPKLLIQFQNNGVVDDSQLPKDRFSAERLKGVDSTLKIQPAKLEDSAVYLCASSLDWGDNEQFFGPGTRLTVL.